Listed here are 22 T cell receptor beta chains from one sample, sequenced in a study of T cells expressing NK-cell markers. TCRdb reprocessed the 5' RACE reads, with one entry per CDR3 protein and no DNA. The repertoire shows about 550,000 distinct CDR3 sequences; the top ten hold 3.5% to 4.5%. The material sequenced was blood T cells: a sorted CD56 or NKG2C T cell subset, CD4+ or CD8+ T cells, or bulk PBMC T cells (not recorded which). These receptors all stem from a man between 18 and 29 years old in good health.

The chain couples TRBV6-1 to TRBJ2-1; TCRdb's assignment of TRBD2 cannot be checked, as there is no DNA. Germline V lookup: CDR1 MNHNS, CDR2 SASEGT. The CDR3 runs to 15 residues. CDR3 sequence reads: CASSRLGTSGIGQFF.

This chain uses TRBV12-3 or TRBV12-4 with TRBJ2-5; TCRdb names TRBD1, which stays unverified in the absence of DNA. The CDR3 has 16 residues. CDR3 in amino acids: CASSLEIYRGWETQYF.

This chain's CDR3 is CASSGPRMDTQYF. The rearrangement joins TRBV9 to TRBJ2-3; TCRdb calls TRBD1, which cannot be checked without DNA. Looked up from germline, CDR1 is SGDLS and CDR2 is YYNGEE. The CDR3 is made up of 13 amino acids.

The CDR3 here is CASSLVSRSTDTQYF. The chain is built from TRBV5-4 and TRBJ2-3. The germline V gene encodes CDR1 SGHNT and CDR2 YYREEE (reference sequence). The CDR3 has 15 residues.

The V call is TRBV12-3 or TRBV12-4, the J call TRBJ2-1; with no DNA, the TCRdb D assignment of TRBD2 cannot be verified. The CDR3 sequence is 13 residues long. CDR3 amino acids: CASEGLDHNEQFF.

J is TRBJ2-2 and V is TRBV11-2. The CDR3 runs to 14 residues. The germline V gene has CDR1 SGHAT and CDR2 FQNNGV. The CDR3 region is CASNGRANTGELFF.

The V call is TRBV28, the J call TRBJ2-7. The CDR3 runs 13 residues. Germline V gene lookup returns CDR1 MDHEN and CDR2 SYDVKM. CDR3 in amino acids: CASSSVAEYEQYF.

The CDR3 spells CASSPVGPADAWFF. The chain recombines TRBV18 with TRBJ2-1; TCRdb indicates TRBD2, and absent DNA this call remains unverified. The V gene's germline CDR1 is KGHSH and CDR2 LQKENI. This CDR3 comprises 14 residues.

The chain carries TRBV15 and TRBJ2-1. CDR1 is LNHNV and CDR2 is YYDKDF in the germline V gene (reference sequence). This CDR3 spans 15 amino acids. This CDR3 reads CATSRVTSSYNEQFF.

The gene calls are TRBV20-1 and TRBJ1-2; there is no DNA to check the TCRdb D call of TRBD1. This CDR3 comprises 16 residues. Germline lookup yields CDR1 DFQATT and CDR2 SNEGSKA (reference sequence). CDR3 amino acids: CSARDMAGGFNDGYTF.

The rearrangement links TRBV7-9 to TRBJ2-1; there is no DNA to check the TCRdb D call of TRBD2. The germline V gene encodes CDR1 SEHNR and CDR2 FQNEAQ (reference sequence). This CDR3 comprises 16 residues. CDR3 sequence: CASRGVGLAGDNEQFF.

J is TRBJ1-5 and V is TRBV12-3 or TRBV12-4; TCRdb returns TRBD1, unconfirmable since there is no DNA. The CDR3 has 14 amino acids. The CDR3: CASQGGRFNQPQHF.

V usage is TRBV7-9 and J usage is TRBJ2-1; TCRdb calls TRBD1, which cannot be checked without DNA. Germline CDR1 reads SEHNR; CDR2 reads FQNEAQ (reference sequence). The CDR3 contains 16 residues. The CDR3: CASSLTLGVPGSEQFF. The full variable domain, in which reference TRBV7-9 and TRBJ2-1 provide the parts outside the CDR3, is DTGVSQNPRHKITKRGQNVTFRCDPISEHNRLYWYRQTLGQGPEFLTYFQNEAQLEKSRLLSDRFSAERPKGSFSTLEIQRTEQGDSAMYLCASSLTLGVPGSEQFFGPGTRLTVL.

The genes are TRBV3-1 and TRBJ2-3. The CDR3 runs 14 residues. Germline V CDR1 and CDR2: LGHDT, YNNKEL (reference sequence). The CDR3 reads CASSQRTSADTQYF.

The CDR3: CAIRTGGEETQYF. The chain couples TRBV10-3 to TRBJ2-5; TCRdb outputs TRBD1, but without DNA this stays unchecked. Germline CDR1 reads ENHRY; CDR2 reads SYGVKD. The CDR3 has 13 amino acids.

The rearrangement joins TRBV20-1 to TRBJ2-3; TCRdb indicates TRBD2, and absent DNA this call remains unverified. Germline CDR1 reads DFQATT; CDR2 reads SNEGSKA (reference sequence). This CDR3 contains 16 residues. The CDR3 loop is CSAHTVAGISTDTQYF.

This chain links TRBV2 with TRBJ2-2; TCRdb indicates TRBD2, and absent DNA this call remains unverified. Per germline, CDR1 SNHLY and CDR2 FYNNEI. The CDR3 is 15 amino acids. The CDR3 region is CASSEGTSGRGELFF.

The chain's CDR3 is CASSYRRQYQETQYF. The V and J genes are TRBV6-5 and TRBJ2-5. The CDR3 length is 15 residues. The germline V gene encodes CDR1 MNHEY and CDR2 SVGAGI.

CDR3 region: CATSVSGQGADTQYF. V gene TRBV24-1 combines with J gene TRBJ2-3; no DNA is available, so the TRBD1 call from TCRdb remains unchecked. The CDR3 loop spans 15 amino acids. CDR1 KGHDR and CDR2 SFDVKD come from the germline V gene.

This sequence joins TRBV9 and TRBJ2-7. The CDR3 is 15 amino acids. Per germline, CDR1 SGDLS and CDR2 YYNGEE. This chain's CDR3 is CASSVDPGGAYEQYF. Combining the CDR3 with reference TRBV9 and TRBJ2-7 gives the whole variable domain DSGVTQTPKHLITATGQRVTLRCSPRSGDLSVYWYQQSLDQGLQFLIQYYNGEERAKGNILERFSAQQFPDLHSELNLSSLELGDSALYFCASSVDPGGAYEQYFGPGTRLTVT.

The V gene is TRBV20-1, the J gene TRBJ1-2. The CDR3 spans 13 residues. Looked up from germline, CDR1 is DFQATT and CDR2 is SNEGSKA (reference sequence). The CDR3 loop is CSARSPGLDGYTF.

The chain carries TRBV7-8 and TRBJ1-4; the D gene TCRdb calls, TRBD1, cannot be checked with no DNA. CDR1 SGHVS and CDR2 FQNEAQ come from the germline V gene. There are 16 residues in the CDR3. The CDR3 is CASSPLRTVFNEKLFF.